Given below is one TCR beta chain in context. In its sample, this clonotype was seen a few times. The clone's antigen remains unknown. No per-base quality is available; no much larger clone lies one base away. The method was RT-PCR. The reads were generated on a NextSeq 550. TCRdb ran its own pipeline on the public reads, namely fastp trimming at Q25 and MiXCR clone calling, and kept in-frame beta chains. Rows with a matching CDR3 protein are joined into one entry that keeps the most common DNA and genes. A total of about 34,000 distinct CDR3 sequences appear in this sample, roughly a third of them only once. The ten largest clones take up over 60% of the sample. This specimen comes from a study of patients and donors after allogeneic stem cell transplantation (dated by TCRdb to the early 2020s). V is reduced by 0 bases and J by 4 bases, leaving a spacing of 9 bases between them. From its cysteine to its phenylalanine, the CDR3 spans 14 amino acids. Only the CDR3 part of the read is kept: 42 bases, read in frame from the first base. From the germline V gene, CDR1 is ENHRY and CDR2 is SYGVKD.

This TCR was recovered from a human donor who was either an allogeneic HSCT recipient or a stem cell or donor lymphocyte infusion donor (not recorded which). It is not recorded whose cells these are; they may come from a transplant donor. This sequence uses TRBV10-3 and TRBJ1-1; the D gene is perhaps TRBD1, on 6 matching bases. Sequencing was done on a sample of blood, either unsorted or a sorted T cell fraction (not recorded which). The base sequence is TGTGCCATCAGTGAGTCCGCCAGGGGCACTGAAGCTTTCTTT. Translated, it gives CAISESARGTEAFF.